This passage covers 5 T cell receptor beta chains from one sample sequenced in a study of graft-versus-host responses after intestinal transplantation. Data came from immunoSEQ multiplex PCR; TCRdb stores just in-frame clones and leaves some out. Altogether about 20,000 clones are present, around 72% being singletons, with the ten largest covering 8%. Intraepithelial and lamina propria lymphocytes were isolated from graft specimens. The material sequenced was ileum tissue, taken 20 days after intestinal transplant. These receptors all come from a human patient who received an intestinal transplant, so some T cells may come from the graft donor.

CDR3 in amino acids: CASRDYGTAYNEQFF. CDR3 sequence (DNA): TGTGCCAGCAGAGACTACGGGACAGCCTACAATGAGCAGTTCTTC. The rearrangement joins TRBV25-1 to TRBJ2-1; 7 bases are a match to TRBD1. Germline V lookup: CDR1 MGHDK, CDR2 SYGVNS. V gave up 6 bases and J gave up 2 bases; unmatched junction bases: 7. This CDR3 has 15 residues.

The V and J genes are TRBV4-1 and TRBJ2-2; TRBD2 agrees at 13 bases. The V and J ends lost 5 bases and 4 bases, in that order; junction bases with no gene match: 4. The CDR3 extends over 16 amino acids. Per the germline V gene, CDR1 is MGHRA and CDR2 is YSYEKL. The CDR3 DNA reads TGCGCCAGCAGCACCGGACTAGCGGGAGCCACCGGGGAGCTGTTTTTT. Protein: CASSTGLAGATGELFF.

V usage is TRBV28 and J usage is TRBJ2-7, with TRBD1 matching 9 bases. This CDR3 spans 16 amino acids. Germline V CDR1 and CDR2: MDHEN, SYDVKM. The junction had 11 bases not matched to a gene; V was cut back by 6 bases and J by 2 bases. CDR3 sequence (DNA): TGTGCCAGCAGACACCCCGGGACAGGGAAACCCTACGAGCAGTACTTC. This sequence encodes CASRHPGTGKPYEQYF. Based on the CDR3 plus reference TRBV28 and TRBJ2-7, the full variable domain is DVKVTQSSRYLVKRTGEKVFLECVQDMDHENMFWYRQDPGLGLRLIYFSYDVKMKEKGDIPEGYSVSREKKERFSLILESASTNQTSMYLCASRHPGTGKPYEQYFGPGTRLTVT.

The rearrangement joins TRBV6-1 to TRBJ1-1, with 8 bases identical to TRBD1. Trimming at V came to 3 bases and at J to 4 bases, leaving 7 bases not matched to a gene. Germline V gene sequence: CDR1 MNHNS, CDR2 SASEGT. The CDR3 contains 15 residues. The CDR3 reads CASSEGLGTGTEAFF. The CDR3 nucleotides are TGTGCCAGCAGTGAGGGTCTGGGGACAGGCACTGAAGCTTTCTTT.

V usage is TRBV11-2 and J usage is TRBJ2-7; 10 positions match TRBD1. Germline lookup yields CDR1 SGHAT and CDR2 FQNNGV. The CDR3 is 14 amino acids. V trimming: 5 bases; J trimming: 1 base; junction bases outside the gene matches: 2. CDR3 nucleotide sequence: TGTGCCAGCAGCGTGGGACAGGGGTCCTACGAGCAGTACTTC. This codes for CASSVGQGSYEQYF.